This T cell receptor beta chain was identified during a study of cytomegalovirus exposure and HLA in healthy donors. 60 Vbeta and 13 Jbeta primers were used in PCR. Original methodology: Later, an analysis found about 83 million unique TCR beta chains, and 9.5 million to 11 million of these were shared. Sequencing was performed with immunoSEQ multiplex PCR; in TCRdb, only in-frame clones are kept and a portion is missing. From that table come the V and J calls and clone size; the DNA was used to work out D and trimming. Found here are 90,000 to 120,000 clones, about 80% of them singletons; the top ten hold around 5%. Trimming stripped 6 bases from V and 5 bases from J, with 14 bases between. Germline CDR1 reads MDHEN; CDR2 reads SYDVKM. The length of the CDR3 is 14 residues. In this sample, this clone turned up a few times. This cohort consisted of healthy bone marrow donors.

The receptor was derived from a female donor in good health and CMV-seropositive. The sample was PBMCs. V usage is TRBV28 and J usage is TRBJ1-5; D possibly corresponds to TRBD1 (6 bases). The DNA for the CDR3 is TGTGCCAGCAGGATCACAGGGTCCCATCAGCCCCAGCATTTT. Translated, it gives CASRITGSHQPQHF.